Each of the 3 T cell receptor beta chains below was sequenced from the same sample in a study of blood T cell repertoires in COVID-19. TCRdb's table, derived via immunoSEQ multiplex PCR, lists solely in-frame clones and lacks some. The table has fewer than 350,000 clones, around 91% seen once; the top ten hold roughly a tenth. Specimen: PBMCs or T cells enriched from blood (not recorded which). Receptors originate from a woman aged 40 to 50 who had recovered from COVID-19.

On this clone itself: This CDR3 is also generated by other DNA sequences in the sample. V gene TRBV28 combines with J gene TRBJ1-1; 7 bases map to TRBD1. The length of the CDR3 is 14 residues. Trimming took 2 bases from V and 2 from J; bases not matched to a gene: 2. CDR1 and CDR2 from the germline V gene are MDHEN and SYDVKM. The CDR3 region is CASSLGTVNTEAFF. DNA for the CDR3: TGTGCCAGCAGTTTAGGGACAGTTAACACTGAAGCTTTCTTT.

In nucleotides, the CDR3 is TGTGCCAGCAGTTTAACAGGCTACTATGGCTACACCTTC. This encodes CASSLTGYYGYTF. The chain employs TRBV27 and TRBJ1-2; D is possibly TRBD1 (5 bases). This CDR3 has 13 residues. The germline V gene has CDR1 MNHEY and CDR2 SMNVEV (reference sequence). V lost 2 bases to trimming and J lost 3 bases, with 7 bases between them.

The CDR3 is CASSPSRGNEQFF. The CDR3, as DNA: TGCGCCAGCAGCCCCTCGAGGGGGAATGAGCAGTTCTTC. The chain recombines TRBV5-1 with TRBJ2-1; D is perhaps TRBD1 (6 bases). V gave up 4 bases and J gave up 7 bases, with 12 bases separating them. This CDR3 spans 13 amino acids. From germline, CDR1 is SGHRS and CDR2 YFSETQ. The full variable domain, in which reference TRBV5-1 and TRBJ2-1 provide the parts outside the CDR3, is KAGVTQTPRYLIKTRGQQVTLSCSPISGHRSVSWYQQTPGQGLQFLFEYFSETQRNKGNFPGRFSGRQFSNSRSEMNVSTLELGDSALYLCASSPSRGNEQFFGPGTRLTVL.